Below, 2 T cell receptor beta chains from the same sample are listed, as sequenced in a study of B cell selection in AIRE deficiency. TCRdb keeps only in-frame clones here, not all; method: immunoSEQ multiplex PCR. In the table there are under 30,000 clones, roughly 95% of which are singletons. CD4+CD127+ cells were sorted as the conventional CD4 T cells. Material for sequencing was CD4+CD127+ conventional T cells sorted from PBMCs. Every receptor here comes from a human donor in good health.

V usage is TRBV6-1 and J usage is TRBJ2-1, with 11 bases fitting TRBD2. CDR1 MNHNS and CDR2 SASEGT come from the germline V gene. The CDR3 length is 13 residues. The ends lost 8 bases at V and 5 bases at J; junction bases unmatched: 2. CDR3 residues: CASGTSGHNEQFF. In DNA form, the CDR3 reads TGTGCCAGCGGGACTAGCGGTCACAATGAGCAGTTCTTC.

The chain has TRBV18 and TRBJ1-2; 9 bases align to TRBD1. CDR3 length: 16 residues. With V trimmed by 3 bases and J by 3 bases, 8 bases remained unmatched. Germline values: CDR1 KGHSH, CDR2 LQKENI. The CDR3, as DNA: TGTGCCAGCTCACCTCCGGGACAGGGATTGGACTATGGCTACACCTTC. Encoded protein: CASSPPGQGLDYGYTF. Looking up the rest from reference TRBV18 and TRBJ1-2 gives the full variable domain: NAGVMQNPRHLVRRRGQEARLRCSPMKGHSHVYWYRQLPEEGLKFMVYLQKENIIDESGMPKERFSAEFPKEGPSILRIQQVVRGDSAAYFCASSPPGQGLDYGYTFGSGTRLTVV.